One and the same sample provided the 11 T cell receptor beta chains below, sequenced in a study of response to subunit inactivated influenza vaccine (dated by TCRdb to between 2018 and 2020). Preparation of the library involved RT-PCR. The reads were generated on an Illumina HiSeq 2500. Using fastp trimming at Q25 and MiXCR clonotype assembly, TCRdb reanalyzed the public sequencing data and kept in-frame beta chains. Each record represents a unique CDR3 protein, reported with the most common genes and DNA among its rows. Counted in this sample were 650,000 to 800,000 distinct CDR3 sequences; less than 20% of them appeared once. Under 13% of the sample belongs to the ten largest clones. Specimen: PBMCs from blood, collected 4 to 6 days after vaccination. These TCRs come from a man aged 50 or older who received an inactivated influenza vaccine. Donor details come from another sample of the same person, matched by shared clones.

The V and J genes are TRBV2 and TRBJ2-5, with D possibly matching TRBD1 (5 bases). V was trimmed by 7 bases and J by 5 bases, leaving 20 bases between them. CDR1 and CDR2 from the germline V gene are SNHLY and FYNNEI. The CDR3 covers 15 residues. The CDR3 coding sequence is TGTGCCAGCATCAATACTCCAGGGATTGGGGAGACCCAGTACTTC. Translation: CASINTPGIGETQYF.

This clonotype was counted between two and nine times. This chain links TRBV6-2 or TRBV6-3 with TRBJ2-7; TRBD1 aligns across 8 bases. This CDR3 region has 15 residues. V was clipped by 4 bases and J by 6 bases; unmatched bases: 11. Germline CDR1 and CDR2: MNHEY and SVGEGT. The CDR3 sequence is CASSSLGQGVGEQYF. The CDR3 nucleotides read TGTGCCAGCAGTTCGCTCGGACAGGGAGTTGGCGAGCAGTACTTC.

The chain is built from TRBV29-1 and TRBJ2-7; D is perhaps TRBD1 (5 bases). The CDR3 is 13 amino acids. The V end lost 3 bases, the J end lost 5 bases, and 14 bases lay between the germline ends. Germline V gives CDR1 SQVTM, CDR2 ANQGSEA. CDR3 nucleotides: TGCAGCGTTGAGGGTGGGGCGGCGGACGAGCAGTACTTC. Translated: CSVEGGAADEQYF.

The CDR3 sequence is CASSREPGEQYF. The CDR3 bases are TGTGCCAGCAGCAGGGAGCCAGGCGAGCAGTACTTC. The gene calls are TRBV12-3 or TRBV12-4 and TRBJ2-7; D tentatively reads TRBD1 or TRBD2 (5 bases each). V was trimmed by 6 bases and J by 6 bases, leaving 12 bases between them. This CDR3 is 12 amino acids long.

This clonotype was seen many times. The chain has TRBV20-1 and TRBJ2-1, with a possible D match to TRBD1 (5 bases). Germline CDR1 is DFQATT and CDR2 is SNEGSKA (reference sequence). The CDR3 runs 14 residues. Trimming took off 2 bases at V and 8 bases at J, with 16 bases between the two ends. The CDR3 region is CSARREQVSDEQFF. The CDR3 DNA reads TGCAGTGCTAGACGCGAACAGGTCTCCGATGAGCAGTTCTTC.

The chain links TRBV2 to TRBJ2-7, with no clear D. The V gene's germline CDR1 is SNHLY and CDR2 FYNNEI. Between the trimmed V and J ends, which lost 6 bases and 3 bases, there was a span of 9 bases. The CDR3 consists of 12 residues. The CDR3 DNA is TGTGCCAGCAGGGAGCCTAACTACGAGCAGTACTTC. It encodes CASREPNYEQYF.

The chain recombines TRBV2 with TRBJ1-2, with D maybe TRBD1 (6 bases). Germline V gene sequence: CDR1 SNHLY, CDR2 FYNNEI. Deletions cut 2 bases from V and 7 bases from J, with 14 bases between. The CDR3 sequence is 14 residues long. The CDR3 bases are TGTGCCAGCAGTGAACGCAGGGGCGGGGGTGGCTACACCTTC. It encodes CASSERRGGGGYTF. Based on the CDR3 plus reference TRBV2 and TRBJ1-2, the full variable domain is EPEVTQTPSHQVTQMGQEVILRCVPISNHLYFYWYRQILGQKVEFLVSFYNNEISEKSEIFDDQFSVERPDGSNFTLKIRSTKLEDSAMYFCASSERRGGGGYTFGSGTRLTVV.

The chain employs TRBV18 and TRBJ1-2; the D is unclear. The V end lost 6 bases, the J end lost 4 bases, and 15 bases lay between the germline ends. The CDR3 runs 14 residues. Looked up from germline, CDR1 is KGHSH and CDR2 is LQKENI. The CDR3 nucleotides are TGTGCCAGCTCCACACTTCGGGGTAGCTATGGCTACACCTTC. The encoded protein is CASSTLRGSYGYTF.

This clonotype was counted only a few times. In nucleotides, the CDR3 is TGCGCCAGCAGCACCCGACTAGCGGGAGAACCCTACGAGCAGTACTTC. Encoded protein: CASSTRLAGEPYEQYF. The rearrangement uses TRBV4-3 and TRBJ2-7, with 12 positions matching TRBD2. The CDR3 has 16 amino acids. CDR1 and CDR2 from the germline V gene are LGHNA and YSLEER. The ends lost 5 bases at V and 2 bases at J; junction bases unmatched: 7.

This rearrangement joins TRBV30 to TRBJ2-1; D may correspond to TRBD1 or TRBD2 (5 bases each). Between the trimmed V and J ends, which lost 2 bases and 8 bases, there was a span of 13 bases. The germline CDR1 and CDR2 sequences are GTSNPN and SVGIG (reference sequence). This CDR3 is 13 amino acids long. CDR3 DNA: TGTGCCTGGAGTAACCTGGGGGTAGATGAGCAGTTCTTC. Its translation: CAWSNLGVDEQFF.

V is TRBV20-1 and J is TRBJ2-1, with 8 bases identical to TRBD2. Germline V CDR1 and CDR2: DFQATT, SNEGSKA (reference sequence). CDR3 length: 15 amino acids. After removal of 2 bases from V and 2 bases from J, the junction contained 5 bases not matched to a gene. CDR3 bases: TGCAGTGCTAGAAGGCTAGCGGGTGCCTACAATGAGCAGTTCTTC. Protein sequence: CSARRLAGAYNEQFF.